This T cell receptor (beta chain) was found in a study of cytomegalovirus exposure and HLA in healthy donors. The PCR was carried out with 60 Vbeta primers and 13 Jbeta primers. The method was immunoSEQ multiplex PCR; TCRdb's version includes in-frame clones alone and lacks a portion of them. The table records about 130,000 clones, about 80% of them present only once. V was cut by 1 base and J by 7 bases, with 11 bases left in between. The CDR3 runs 14 residues. CDR1 is MGHDK and CDR2 is SYGVNS in the germline V gene. Notes on the study in general: Analyses of presence/absence relied on an assumption of roughly uniform sequencing depth across donors. Later analysis placed DRB1 highest and HLA-C lowest in TCR association rates, which differed by HLA locus.

The study sampled nominally healthy donors, though unrecorded immune exposures were likely. The CMV serostatus of this donor was not recorded. As concerns this clone: The antigen is undetermined.

The TCR comes from a man aged 25 to 45 in good health. The chain recombines TRBV25-1 with TRBJ2-1; D not certain. The specimen was PBMCs. This CDR3 is CASSELQASNEQFF. The CDR3 DNA sequence: TGTGCCAGCAGTGAATTGCAAGCCTCGAATGAGCAGTTCTTC.